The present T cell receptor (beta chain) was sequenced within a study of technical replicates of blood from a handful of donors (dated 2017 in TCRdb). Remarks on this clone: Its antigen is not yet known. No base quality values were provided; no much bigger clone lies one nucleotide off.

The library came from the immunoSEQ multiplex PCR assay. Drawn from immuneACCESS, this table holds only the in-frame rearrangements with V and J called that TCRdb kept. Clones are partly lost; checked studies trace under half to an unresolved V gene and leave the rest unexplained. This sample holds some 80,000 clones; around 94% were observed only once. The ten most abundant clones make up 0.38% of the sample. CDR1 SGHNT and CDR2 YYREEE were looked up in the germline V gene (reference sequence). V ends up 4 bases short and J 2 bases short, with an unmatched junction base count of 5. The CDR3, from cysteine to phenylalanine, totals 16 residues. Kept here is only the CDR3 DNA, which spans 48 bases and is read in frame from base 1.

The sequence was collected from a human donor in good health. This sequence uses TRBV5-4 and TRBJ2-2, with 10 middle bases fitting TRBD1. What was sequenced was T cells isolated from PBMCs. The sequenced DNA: TGTGCCAGCAGCAAGACAGGGGGCGGAAACACCGGGGAGCTGTTTTTT. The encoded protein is CASSKTGGGNTGELFF.